Following are 5 T cell receptor beta chains from one sample sequenced in a study of blood T cell repertoires in COVID-19. TCRdb's copy holds only in-frame clones and misses some; the assay was immunoSEQ multiplex PCR. The sample contains some 300,000 clones, 85% to 90% of which appear only once. The sequencing sample was made of PBMCs or T cells enriched from blood (not recorded which). The source of these receptors is a woman in her 50s who had been exposed to COVID-19.

The genes are TRBV15 and TRBJ2-5; TRBD2 matches 8 bases. J lost 2 bases, V lost 7 bases, and 6 bases had no gene match. The CDR3 consists of 14 residues. Germline assignment: CDR1 LNHNV and CDR2 YYDKDF (reference sequence). Here the CDR3 DNA reads TGTGCCACCAACTCGGGGGGGCAACAAGAGACCCAGTACTTC. Amino acids: CATNSGGQQETQYF.

The genes are TRBV5-1 and TRBJ1-5; D is possibly TRBD1 (5 bases). Germline CDR1 and CDR2: SGHRS and YFSETQ. CDR3 size: 16 residues. The V and J ends lost 0 bases and 2 bases respectively, with 12 bases between them. DNA of the CDR3: TGCGCCAGCAGCTTGGAGCCGGGGGTAGGCAATCAGCCCCAGCATTTT. Its translation is CASSLEPGVGNQPQHF.

The J gene is TRBJ2-3, the V gene TRBV28; 7 bases line up with TRBD2. Trimming removed 3 bases from V and 0 bases from J; junction bases left unmatched: 9. Per the germline V gene, CDR1 is MDHEN and CDR2 is SYDVKM. This CDR3 is built from 17 residues. CDR3 sequence: CASSFGVQGGSTDTQYF. In DNA, the CDR3 is TGTGCCAGCAGTTTCGGAGTCCAGGGAGGGAGCACAGATACGCAGTATTTT.

The rearrangement uses TRBV29-1 and TRBJ2-1, with D possibly being TRBD2 (6 bases). This CDR3 has 15 amino acids. The germline V gene has CDR1 SQVTM and CDR2 ANQGSEA. Trimming took 1 base from V and 2 from J, leaving 12 bases between them. CDR3 nucleotides: TGCAGCGTTGAAGGAGTGGAGGGGACCTACAATGAGCAGTTCTTC. Protein sequence: CSVEGVEGTYNEQFF.

This clone has only a few counts. The V gene is TRBV5-1, the J gene TRBJ1-2, with 7 bases matching TRBD1. The CDR3 is 17 residues long. V shed 3 bases and J 6 bases; nucleotides not matched to a gene: 17. From germline, CDR1 is SGHRS and CDR2 YFSETQ. The CDR3 nucleotides read TGCGCCAGCAGCTCTGGGACAGCCCTGGACGTGGGGAATGGCTACACCTTC. This sequence encodes CASSSGTALDVGNGYTF.